This is a list of T cell receptor beta chains from one sample in a study of cytomegalovirus exposure and HLA in healthy donors. Using immunoSEQ multiplex PCR, the repertoire was profiled, and TCRdb retains in-frame clones only, with some absent. The table records over 150,000 clones, around 84% of them present only once. What was sequenced was PBMCs. The receptors derive from a boy younger than 10 in good health and CMV-seronegative. CDR3s include the opening cysteine and the closing phenylalanine or tryptophan. A D gene is named only where the DNA matches it firmly. Size is omitted from some rows. Given values are once, few, many or a class for expanded clones.

V gene,clone size,D gene,J gene,CDR3 DNA,CDR3 protein
TRBV2,once,NA,TRBJ2-1,TGTGCCATACAACCGGCGGCCAATGAGCAGTTCTTC,CAIQPAANEQFF
TRBV29-1,few,NA,TRBJ2-2,TGCAGCGTTGAGCCTTATCGGGGCGGGGAGCTGTTTTTT,CSVEPYRGGELFF
TRBV7-9,NA,TRBD1,TRBJ1-5,TGTGCCAGCAGCTTACTCGACAGGGTCGGTCCTCAGCCCCAGCATTTT,CASSLLDRVGPQPQHF
TRBV6-1,NA,NA,TRBJ1-1,TGTGCCAGCAAGGAAGACATTACTGAAGCTTTCTTT,CASKEDITEAFF
TRBV2,NA,NA,TRBJ2-2,TGTGCCAGCAGTGCGGGTGGAGCAACCGGGGAGCTGTTTTTT,CASSAGGATGELFF
TRBV28,NA,NA,TRBJ2-3,TGTGCCAGCAGCCACACAGATACGCAGTATTTT,CASSHTDTQYF
TRBV2,NA,TRBD1,TRBJ2-7,TGTGCCAGCAGTGAAGCCTGGGACAGCGACACCTCCTACGACGAGCAGTACTTC,CASSEAWDSDTSYDEQYF
TRBV28,once,NA,TRBJ1-2,TGTGCCAGCAGTTCCAGGGCTTTTTATGGCTACACCTTC,CASSSRAFYGYTF
TRBV5-1,NA,NA,TRBJ1-4,TGCGCCAGCAGCTTGGTGTCAGGGGAAGGCGAAAAACTGTTTTTT,CASSLVSGEGEKLFF
TRBV5-4,NA,TRBD2,TRBJ2-5,TGTGCCAGCAGCTTGGTCCTAGCGGGAGTGGAGACCCAGTACTTC,CASSLVLAGVETQYF
TRBV29-1,once,NA,TRBJ2-1,TGCAGCCTGGGGGGAATAACGAATGAGCAGTTCTTC,CSLGGITNEQFF
TRBV13,NA,TRBD1,TRBJ2-1,TGTGCCAGCAGCCCGACAGGGGGGAATGAGCAGTTCTTC,CASSPTGGNEQFF
TRBV5-1,once,TRBD1,TRBJ1-3,TGCGCCAGCAGCTGGACAGGGGACTCTGGAAACACCATATATTTT,CASSWTGDSGNTIYF
TRBV2,NA,TRBD1,TRBJ2-7,TGTGCCAGCAGTGAAACGGGACAGGGGGACCACGAGCAGTACTTC,CASSETGQGDHEQYF
TRBV9,NA,TRBD2,TRBJ2-1,TGTGCCAGCAGCGTAGCTTTGGCGGGAGGCCACAATGAGCAGTTCTTC,CASSVALAGGHNEQFF
TRBV5-4,NA,NA,TRBJ2-1,TGTGCCAGCAGCTTGGCCGGGAGAGTCGACAATGAGCAGTTCTTC,CASSLAGRVDNEQFF
TRBV29-1,NA,NA,TRBJ1-1,TGCAGCGTTATAGGGGATAAGGTGACGACTTTCTTT,CSVIGDKVTTFF